This TCR beta chain originates from a study of Graves' ophthalmopathy and Graves' hyperthyroidism. Notes on the study in general: Detected in blood as well were most expanded thyroid clonotypes with frequency above 0.001.

Amplifying from RNA transcripts, the study obtained TCR beta CDR3 regions. The first round was an RT-PCR with HTBI primers, and the second round was a multiplex PCR. TCRdb reprocessed the multiplex PCR reads with MiXCR, giving one entry per CDR3 protein. This sample yields 35,000 to 50,000 distinct CDR3 sequences, of which about 50% are seen a single time; 20% to 30% belongs to the top ten. The CDR3 runs to 17 residues. The J segment lost 4 bases and the V segment lost 5 bases, leaving 11 bases of the junction unmatched. Per germline, CDR1 DFQATT and CDR2 SNEGSKA (reference sequence). This clonotype came up many times. Its target is not known.

Material: peripheral blood. The clonotype comes from an adult woman with stable Graves' hyperthyroidism. The rearrangement links TRBV20-1 to TRBJ2-7, with 16 bases lining up with TRBD2. CDR3 sequence (DNA): TGCAGTGCTCGCGGGACTAGCGGGAGGGGTCGAAGGTACGAGCAGTACTTC. Its protein is CSARGTSGRGRRYEQYF.